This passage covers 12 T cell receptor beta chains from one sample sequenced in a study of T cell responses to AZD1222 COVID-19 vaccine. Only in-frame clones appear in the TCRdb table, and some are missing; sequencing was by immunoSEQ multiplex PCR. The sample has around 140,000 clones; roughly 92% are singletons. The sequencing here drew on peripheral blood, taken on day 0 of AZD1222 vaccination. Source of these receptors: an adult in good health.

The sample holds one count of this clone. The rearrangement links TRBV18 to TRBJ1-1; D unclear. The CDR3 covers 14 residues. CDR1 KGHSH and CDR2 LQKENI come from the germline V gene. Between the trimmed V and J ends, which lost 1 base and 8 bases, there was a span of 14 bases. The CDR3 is CASSPLFRNFEAFF. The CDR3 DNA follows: TGTGCCAGCTCACCACTCTTTCGGAATTTCGAAGCTTTCTTT.

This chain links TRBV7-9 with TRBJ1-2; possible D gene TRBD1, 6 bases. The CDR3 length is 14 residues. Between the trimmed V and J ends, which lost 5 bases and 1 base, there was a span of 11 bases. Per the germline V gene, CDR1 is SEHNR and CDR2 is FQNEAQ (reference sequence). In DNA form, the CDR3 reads TGTGCCAGCAGCATAAGGACAGTTAACTATGGCTACACCTTC. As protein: CASSIRTVNYGYTF.

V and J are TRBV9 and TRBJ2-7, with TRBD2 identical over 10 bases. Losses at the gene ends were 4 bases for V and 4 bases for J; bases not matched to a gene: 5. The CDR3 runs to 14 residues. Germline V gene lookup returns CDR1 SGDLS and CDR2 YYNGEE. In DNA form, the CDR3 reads TGTGCCAGCAGCCTAGCGGGAGTAGTATACGAGCAGTACTTC. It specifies CASSLAGVVYEQYF. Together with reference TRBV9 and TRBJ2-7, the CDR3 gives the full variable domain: DSGVTQTPKHLITATGQRVTLRCSPRSGDLSVYWYQQSLDQGLQFLIQYYNGEERAKGNILERFSAQQFPDLHSELNLSSLELGDSALYFCASSLAGVVYEQYFGPGTRLTVT.

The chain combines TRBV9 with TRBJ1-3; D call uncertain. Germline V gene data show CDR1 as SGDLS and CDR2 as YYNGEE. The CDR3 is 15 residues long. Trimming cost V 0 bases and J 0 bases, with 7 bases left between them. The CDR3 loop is CASSVGIGSGNTIYF. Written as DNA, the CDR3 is TGTGCCAGCAGCGTAGGGATAGGCTCTGGAAACACCATATATTTT.

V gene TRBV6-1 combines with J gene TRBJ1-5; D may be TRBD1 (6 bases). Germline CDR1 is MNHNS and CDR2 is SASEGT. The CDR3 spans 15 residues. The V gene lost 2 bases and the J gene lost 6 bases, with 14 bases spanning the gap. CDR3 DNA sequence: TGTGCCAGCAGTGAACTACAGGGCGGGGGTCAGCCCCAGCATTTT. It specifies CASSELQGGGQPQHF.

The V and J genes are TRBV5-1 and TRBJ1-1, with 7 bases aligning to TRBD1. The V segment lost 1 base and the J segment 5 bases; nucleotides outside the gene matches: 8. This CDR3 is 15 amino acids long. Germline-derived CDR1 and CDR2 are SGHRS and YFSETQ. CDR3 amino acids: CASSLTRGPGTEAFF. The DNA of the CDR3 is TGCGCCAGCAGCTTGACAAGGGGGCCTGGGACTGAAGCTTTCTTT.

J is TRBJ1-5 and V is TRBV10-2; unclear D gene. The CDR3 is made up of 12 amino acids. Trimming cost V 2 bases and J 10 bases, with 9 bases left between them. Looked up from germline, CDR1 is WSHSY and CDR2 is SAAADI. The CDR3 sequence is CASSEKGGPQHF. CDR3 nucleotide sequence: TGCGCCAGCAGTGAGAAGGGCGGTCCCCAGCATTTT.

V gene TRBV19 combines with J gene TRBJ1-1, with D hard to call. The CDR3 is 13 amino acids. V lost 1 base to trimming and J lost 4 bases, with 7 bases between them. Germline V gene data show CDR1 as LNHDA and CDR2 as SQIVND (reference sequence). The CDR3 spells CASSIGEITEAFF. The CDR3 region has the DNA TGTGCCAGTAGTATAGGAGAGATCACTGAAGCTTTCTTT.

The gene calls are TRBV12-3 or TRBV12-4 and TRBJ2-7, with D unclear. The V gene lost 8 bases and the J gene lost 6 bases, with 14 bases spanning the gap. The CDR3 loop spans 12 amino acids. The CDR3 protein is CASGYYPGEQYF. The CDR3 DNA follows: TGTGCCAGCGGGTACTACCCCGGCGAGCAGTACTTC.

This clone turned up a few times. This chain's CDR3 is CASSPGGAWTGELFF. The CDR3 DNA reads as TGCGCCAGCAGCCCCGGGGGCGCGTGGACCGGGGAGCTGTTTTTT. The chain combines TRBV5-1 with TRBJ2-2; D might be TRBD1 or TRBD2, each matching 6 bases. Germline values: CDR1 SGHRS, CDR2 YFSETQ. The CDR3 consists of 15 residues. V lost 4 bases and J lost 5, with 15 bases in between.

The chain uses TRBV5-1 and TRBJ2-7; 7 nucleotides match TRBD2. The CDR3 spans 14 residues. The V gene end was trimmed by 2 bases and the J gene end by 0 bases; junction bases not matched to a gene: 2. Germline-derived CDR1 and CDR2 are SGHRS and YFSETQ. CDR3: CASSFSGASYEQYF. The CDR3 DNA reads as TGCGCCAGCAGCTTCAGCGGGGCCTCCTACGAGCAGTACTTC. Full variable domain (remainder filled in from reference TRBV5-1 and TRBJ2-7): KAGVTQTPRYLIKTRGQQVTLSCSPISGHRSVSWYQQTPGQGLQFLFEYFSETQRNKGNFPGRFSGRQFSNSRSEMNVSTLELGDSALYLCASSFSGASYEQYFGPGTRLTVT.

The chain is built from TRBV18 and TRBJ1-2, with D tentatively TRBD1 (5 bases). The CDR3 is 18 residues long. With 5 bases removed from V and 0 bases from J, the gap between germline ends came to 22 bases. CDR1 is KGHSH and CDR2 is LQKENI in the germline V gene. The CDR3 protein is CASSAQIHSGTANYGYTF. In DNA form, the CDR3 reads TGTGCCAGCTCAGCCCAAATACATTCGGGGACGGCTAACTATGGCTACACCTTC.